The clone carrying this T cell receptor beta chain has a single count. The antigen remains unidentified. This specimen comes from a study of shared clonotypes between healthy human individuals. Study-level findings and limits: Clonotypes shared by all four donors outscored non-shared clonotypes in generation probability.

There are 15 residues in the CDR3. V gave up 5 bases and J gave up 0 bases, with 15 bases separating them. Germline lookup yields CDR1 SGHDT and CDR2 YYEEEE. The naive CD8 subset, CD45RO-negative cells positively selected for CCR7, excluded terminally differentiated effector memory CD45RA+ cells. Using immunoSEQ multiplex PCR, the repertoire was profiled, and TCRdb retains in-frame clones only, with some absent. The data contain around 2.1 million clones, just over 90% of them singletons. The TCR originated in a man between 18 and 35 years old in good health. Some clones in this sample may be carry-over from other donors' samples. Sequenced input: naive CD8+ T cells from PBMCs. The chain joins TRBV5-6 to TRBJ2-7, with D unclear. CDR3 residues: CASRYEWTSSYEQYF. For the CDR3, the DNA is TGTGCCAGCAGATACGAATGGACGAGCTCCTACGAGCAGTACTTC.